This TCR beta chain was recorded in a study of PD-1 blockade in classical Hodgkin lymphoma. Study details: Patients were infused with nivolumab 3 mg/kg every 2 weeks.

The repertoire was sequenced with immunoSEQ multiplex PCR; TCRdb's copy has only in-frame clones and lacks some. Of tens of thousands of clones listed, roughly 80% were seen once; the top ten hold about 0.62%. General observations from the study: Nothing has yet pinned down what causes the repertoire differences, possibly disease activity or prior therapy. Newly diagnosed patients were reported to start with lower TCR diversity than healthy donors. Complete responders' diversity at baseline resembled that of newly diagnosed patients.

Concerning this clone: The antigen is unknown.

Time point defined: cycle 4 day 1 (C4D1), after 6 weeks of nivolumab. All trial patients relapsed after autologous stem cell transplantation. The study purified CD4+ T cells from thawed PBMCs using magnetic negative selection. V was clipped by 8 bases and J by 7 bases; unmatched bases: 10. The CDR3 has 15 residues. Germline V gives CDR1 MNHNS, CDR2 SASEGT. The chain recombines TRBV6-1 with TRBJ1-6, with 8 bases that match TRBD1. The TCR comes from a human donor with classical Hodgkin lymphoma. Sample: CD4+ T cells from blood, taken before the fourth cycle of nivolumab. CDR3 protein: CASGGQGILNSPLHF. In nucleotides, the CDR3 is TGTGCCAGCGGAGGACAGGGCATTTTGAATTCACCCCTCCACTTT.